These 18 T cell receptor beta chains were sequenced from one sample in a study of tumor-infiltrating lymphocytes in primary liver carcinoma. The investigators made TCR beta cDNA from 400 to 500 ng total RNA, using a constant-region primer. Generation of the TCR beta libraries relied on three nested multiplex PCR rounds using slightly modified ARM-PCR. For 10 cycles apiece, the opening two PCR rounds ran with TRBV1-TRBV30 forward primers and a C-beta reverse primer. TCRdb itself ran the multiplex PCR reads through MiXCR, one entry per CDR3 protein. The sample lists approximately 330,000 distinct CDR3 sequences, around three fifths occurring once. Researchers drew blood RNA from unsorted whole blood and extracted germline DNA as well. Sequenced sample: peripheral blood. The receptors derive from a man aged 35-49 years with primary liver carcinoma and hepatitis B virus infection.

Details on this clonotype: The junction differs from germline at one of its ends, possibly a read error. The rearrangement joins TRBV7-9 to TRBJ1-5; D remains ambiguous. This CDR3 region has 14 residues. Germline loops: CDR1 SEHNR, CDR2 FQNEAQ (reference sequence). This CDR3 is CASSPTGSHQSQHF. Here the CDR3 DNA reads TGTGCCAGCAGCCCGACGGGGAGCCATCAGTCCCAGCATTTT. The full variable domain, completed using reference TRBV7-9 and TRBJ1-5, is DTGVSQNPRHKITKRGQNVTFRCDPISEHNRLYWYRQTLGQGPEFLTYFQNEAQLEKSRLLSDRFSAERPKGSFSTLEIQRTEQGDSAMYLCASSPTGSHQSQHFGDGTRLSIL.

Regarding this clonotype: Sequence at one end of the junction differs from germline and may be a read error. The rearrangement links TRBV4-2 to TRBJ2-2; 9 bases fit TRBD2. CDR1 is LGHNA, CDR2 YNFKEQ, per germline. The CDR3 covers 17 residues. The CDR3 is CTSSQEVAGAGTGELFF. In DNA, the CDR3 is TGTACCAGCAGCCAAGAGGTAGCGGGGGCGGGCACCGGGGAGCTGTTTTTT.

This chain uses TRBV28 with TRBJ2-2; TRBD2 is a possible D gene (6 bases). Per the germline V gene, CDR1 is MDHEN and CDR2 is SYDVKM. V was shortened by 2 bases and J by 5 bases, with 12 bases between the two germline ends. The CDR3 is made up of 15 amino acids. The CDR3 DNA is TGTGCCAGCAGTTTAAACCCTAGCGTTACCGGGGAGCTGTTTTTT. Translation: CASSLNPSVTGELFF.

This clonotype was detected ten times or more. CDR3 sequence: CASSYSDRGEQFF. The CDR3 nucleotides read TGTGCCAGCAGTTACTCCGACAGGGGTGAGCAGTTCTTC. The chain joins TRBV6-6 to TRBJ2-1; 8 nucleotides line up with TRBD1. The CDR3 runs to 13 residues. CDR1 and CDR2 (germline): MNHNY, SVGAGI (reference sequence). The J segment lost 9 bases and the V segment lost 0 bases, leaving 1 base of the junction unmatched.

For this clonotype: A read error may explain this, as a much larger clone is one base away. The chain uses TRBV6-1 and TRBJ1-5; no reliable D call. V lost 5 bases to trimming and J lost 11 bases, with 16 bases between them. This CDR3 has 13 amino acids. Germline-derived CDR1 and CDR2 are MNHNS and SASEGT. CDR3 nucleotides: TGTGCCAGCAGTTCGGGCCCTTTACAGACCCAGCATTTT. It encodes CASSSGPLQTQHF.

A word on this clonotype: This could be a read error, since a much larger clone is one nucleotide away. The J gene is TRBJ1-5, the V gene TRBV6-1; possible D gene TRBD1, 6 bases. Germline CDR1 MNHNS, CDR2 SASEGT. CDR3 length: 15 residues. DNA of the CDR3: TGTGCCAACAGTACAGGGCTAACCTCGAATCAGCCCCAGCATTTT. Protein: CANSTGLTSNQPQHF.

The chain employs TRBV30 and TRBJ2-5, with D unresolved. Looked up from germline, CDR1 is GTSNPN and CDR2 is SVGIG (reference sequence). The V end was cut by 0 bases, the J end by 2 bases, with 1 base between. This CDR3 is 11 amino acids long. The CDR3: CAWSVQETQYF. CDR3 DNA: TGTGCCTGGAGTGTGCAAGAGACCCAGTACTTC.

In the case of this clonotype: The conserved phenylalanine or tryptophan normally closing the CDR3 is absent here, so this likely arose from a read error. The rearrangement links TRBV11-2 to TRBJ2-1, with unresolved D. V lost 2 bases to trimming and J lost 0 bases, with 11 bases between them. The CDR3 sequence is 16 residues long. In germline, CDR1 is SGHAT, CDR2 FQNNGV. As DNA, the CDR3 is TGTGCCAGCAGCTTAACAATTGATTCCTCCTACAATGAGCAGTTCCTC. The encoded protein is CASSLTIDSSYNEQFL.

Points on this clonotype: One end of the junction fails to match germline, which may point to a read error. The chain has TRBV11-2 and TRBJ2-7; D gene unclear. The germline CDR1 and CDR2 sequences are SGHAT and FQNNGV. The CDR3 loop spans 15 amino acids. DNA for the CDR3: TGTGCCAGCAGCTTGCTCGGGTCACTCGGCTACGAGCACTACTTC. Encoded protein: CASSLLGSLGYEHYF.

The table lists this clonotype with many counts. This chain joins TRBV12-3 or TRBV12-4 and TRBJ2-5; maybe TRBD1 (5 bases). The CDR3 contains 15 residues. V shed 2 bases and J shed 1 base, with 11 bases lying between them. The CDR3: CASSLRQGPQETQYF. The CDR3 DNA sequence: TGTGCCAGCAGTTTACGCCAGGGCCCCCAAGAGACCCAGTACTTC.

In regard to this clonotype: A junction end diverges from the germline sequence, so it may reflect a read error. The chain recombines TRBV24-1 with TRBJ2-5; 12 bases line up with TRBD2. The CDR3 covers 16 residues. Per the germline V gene, CDR1 is KGHDR and CDR2 is SFDVKD. The CDR3 loop is CAISDPGLAGRETQYF. In DNA form, the CDR3 reads TGTGCCATCAGTGACCCCGGACTAGCGGGAAGAGAGACCCAGTACTTC.

This clonotype was counted a few times. The J gene is TRBJ2-1, the V gene TRBV11-2; possibly TRBD2 for D (5 bases). Between the trimmed V and J ends, which lost 0 bases and 4 bases, there was a span of 13 bases. The CDR3 runs 16 residues. Germline assignment: CDR1 SGHAT and CDR2 FQNNGV. The CDR3 protein is CASSLDLTRVYNEQFF. CDR3 DNA: TGTGCCAGCAGCTTAGATCTCACTAGAGTTTACAATGAGCAGTTCTTC.

In this sample, this clonotype turned up many times. The V and J genes are TRBV12-3 or TRBV12-4 and TRBJ1-2, with 8 bases matching TRBD1. The V gene end was trimmed by 5 bases and the J gene end by 3 bases; junction bases not matched to a gene: 8. There are 15 residues in the CDR3. The chain's CDR3 is CASSPRGQGHYGYTF. For the CDR3, the DNA is TGTGCCAGCAGTCCAAGAGGACAGGGTCACTATGGCTACACCTTC.

The chain recombines TRBV11-3 with TRBJ2-7; a possible D gene is TRBD2 (6 bases). Trimming took off 0 bases at V and 7 bases at J, with 16 bases between the two ends. The CDR3 totals 15 residues. CDR1 is SGHNT, CDR2 YENEEA, per germline. CDR3 DNA sequence: TGTGCCAGCAGCTTAGAACCGGGCGGGGCCTGGGAGCAGTACTTC. Protein: CASSLEPGGAWEQYF.

On this clonotype: With a much larger clone just one base away, this may be a read error. The CDR3 end shows no conserved phenylalanine or tryptophan, and so a read error is likely. The rearrangement joins TRBV6-5 to TRBJ2-1; TRBD2 agrees at 13 bases. Losses at the gene ends were 6 bases for V and 7 bases for J; bases not matched to a gene: 6. The length of the CDR3 is 15 residues. Germline CDR1 and CDR2: MNHEY and SVGAGI. The CDR3, as DNA: TGTGCCAGCAGCCACCGGACTAGCGGGAGTAATGAGCAGTTCCTC. As protein: CASSHRTSGSNEQFL.

Details on this clonotype: This sequence may be a read error, since a much larger clone differs from it by one base. The rearrangement uses TRBV6-2 or TRBV6-3 and TRBJ1-4; TRBD1 might be the D (5 bases). Trimming left V 4 bases short and J 8 bases short, with 17 bases between. Looked up from germline, CDR1 is MNHEY and CDR2 is SVGEGT. CDR3 size: 15 residues. The CDR3 region has the DNA TGTGCCAGCAGTTTCTCAAGGGGATCAAGGGAAAAACTGTTTTTT. Amino acid sequence: CASSFSRGSREKLFF.

Comments on this clonotype: Just one base apart from a much larger clone, this may be a read error. The genes are TRBV2 and TRBJ1-1; D unresolved. Per germline, CDR1 SNHLY and CDR2 FYNNEI. This CDR3 comprises 14 residues. The ends were cut back, 6 bases at V and 1 base at J, with 12 bases in the middle. For the CDR3, the DNA is TGTGCCAGCAGAATCAGCCTCTCGAACACTGAAGCTTTCTTT. Protein product: CASRISLSNTEAFF.

This clonotype occurred once. This sequence may be a read error, since a much larger clone differs from it by one base. This chain uses TRBV6-1 with TRBJ1-4; unclear D gene. The CDR3 extends over 14 amino acids. Per germline, CDR1 MNHNS and CDR2 SASEGT. CDR3 loop: CASSDRGGGEKQFF. For the CDR3, the DNA is TGTGCCAGCAGTGATCGGGGAGGCGGTGAAAAACAGTTTTTT.